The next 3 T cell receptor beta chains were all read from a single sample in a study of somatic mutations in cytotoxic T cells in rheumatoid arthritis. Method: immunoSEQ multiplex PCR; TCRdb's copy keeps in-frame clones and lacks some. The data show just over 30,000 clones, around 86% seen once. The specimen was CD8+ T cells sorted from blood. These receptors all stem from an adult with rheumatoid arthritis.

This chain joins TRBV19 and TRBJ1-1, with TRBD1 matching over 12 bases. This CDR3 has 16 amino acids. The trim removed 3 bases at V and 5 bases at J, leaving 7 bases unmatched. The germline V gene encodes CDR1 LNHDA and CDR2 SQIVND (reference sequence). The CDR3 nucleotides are TGTGCCAGTAGTATGGGACAGGGGGCCAGGGTAACTGAAGCTTTCTTT. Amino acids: CASSMGQGARVTEAFF. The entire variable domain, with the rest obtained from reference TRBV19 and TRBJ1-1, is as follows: DGGITQSPKYLFRKEGQNVTLSCEQNLNHDAMYWYRQDPGQGLRLIYYSQIVNDFQKGDIAEGYSVSREKKESFPLTVTSAQKNPTAFYLCASSMGQGARVTEAFFGQGTRLTVV.

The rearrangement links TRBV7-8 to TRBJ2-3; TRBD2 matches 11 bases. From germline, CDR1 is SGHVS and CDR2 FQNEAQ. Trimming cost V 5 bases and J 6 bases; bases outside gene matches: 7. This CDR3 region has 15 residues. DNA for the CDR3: TGTGCCAGCAGCCTGACTAGCGGGGCAGGGGATACGCAGTATTTT. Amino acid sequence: CASSLTSGAGDTQYF.

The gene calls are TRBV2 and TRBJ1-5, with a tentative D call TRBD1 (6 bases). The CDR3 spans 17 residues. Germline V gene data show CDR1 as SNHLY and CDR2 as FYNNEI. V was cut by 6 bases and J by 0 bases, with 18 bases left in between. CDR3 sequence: CASSQRGGPSSNQPQHF. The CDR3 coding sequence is TGTGCCAGCAGCCAACGGGGGGGCCCCTCTAGCAATCAGCCCCAGCATTTT.